This T cell receptor beta chain emerged from a study of regulatory and conventional T cells in breast cancer. Trimming removed 6 bases from V and 7 bases from J; junction bases left unmatched: 6. The CDR3 spans 14 residues. Using its own MiXCR run on the PCR reads, TCRdb lists one record per CDR3 protein. Of some 1,200 distinct CDR3 sequences in the sample, around two fifths were seen once. This clonotype showed up just a few times. Sequences were obtained from regulatory T cells from blood. The chain combines TRBV12-3 or TRBV12-4 with TRBJ1-6, with TRBD1 identical over 7 bases. This TCR was sampled from a female donor with breast cancer. This CDR3 reads CASSRGQTNSPLHF. As DNA, the CDR3 is TGTGCCAGCAGCCGGGGACAGACAAATTCACCCCTCCACTTT.